A selection of T cell receptor beta chains follows, all from one sample in a study of T cell changes during pregnancy in multiple sclerosis. Profiling relied on immunoSEQ multiplex PCR, and the TCRdb table lists in-frame clones only, not all of them. Of tens of thousands of clones listed, 90% are singletons. Here the sequenced sample was peripheral blood, taken in the second trimester of pregnancy. Every receptor here comes from a female donor in good health, enrolled as a control in a pregnancy study. Each CDR3 is given with its conserved first and last residue. The order of the fields is V gene, CDR3 protein.

>TRBV30
CAWSGDRAGANVLTF
>TRBV28
CASTRLEGQGEQYF
>TRBV27
CASSLAGGASGYGYTF
>TRBV7-9
CASSLATSGVNEQFF
>TRBV5-1
CASSLTWEDGYTF
>TRBV25-1
CASSGPGAGDTQYF
>TRBV18
CASSPPDRDEQYF
>TRBV5-6
CASSLAQGGGYTF
>TRBV6-5
CASSRLGQSNTEAFF
>TRBV6-6
CASRRDRGDKNIQYF
>TRBV6-5
CASSNQGAGNQPQHF
>TRBV19
CASSLDRGSYNEQFF
>TRBV25-1
CASSEPGPRDEQFF
>TRBV28
CASSPGFNYGYTF
>TRBV11-1
CASSFLFPTYEQYF
>TRBV16
CASSQLQGVYGYTF
>TRBV13
CASSGGLAAQYEQYF
>TRBV6-1
CASTLQTGVETQYF
>TRBV5-1
CASSQGRASGANVLTF
>TRBV15
CATSRAGTTPPYEQYF
>TRBV19
CASSIDGRTRTQYF
>TRBV28
CASRTGGTDTQYF
>TRBV27
CASSPSLDRVDSPLHF
>TRBV6-1
CASRDRARNAFF
>TRBV5-1
CASSLDRFGYEQYF
>TRBV19
CASSIDPTDREQYF
>TRBV5-1
CASSLQSLQETQYF